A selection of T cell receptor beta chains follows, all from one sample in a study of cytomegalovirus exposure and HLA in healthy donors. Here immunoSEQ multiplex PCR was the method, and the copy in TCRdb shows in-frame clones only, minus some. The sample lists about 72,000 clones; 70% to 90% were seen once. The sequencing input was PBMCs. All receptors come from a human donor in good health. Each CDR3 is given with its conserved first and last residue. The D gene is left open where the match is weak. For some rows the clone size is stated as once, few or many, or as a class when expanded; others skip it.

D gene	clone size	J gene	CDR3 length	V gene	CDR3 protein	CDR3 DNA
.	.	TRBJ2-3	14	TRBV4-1	CASSQGASTDTQYF	TGCGCCAGCAGCCAAGGGGCCAGCACAGATACGCAGTATTTT
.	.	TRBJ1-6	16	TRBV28	CASSSGQGPINSPLHF	TGTGCCAGCAGCTCGGGACAAGGGCCTATTAATTCACCCCTCCACTTT
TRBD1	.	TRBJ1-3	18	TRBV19	CASTAGQGASSSGNTIYF	TGTGCCAGTACCGCTGGACAGGGGGCGTCGAGCTCTGGAAACACCATATATTTT
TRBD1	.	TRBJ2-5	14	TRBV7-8	CASSSGQWRETQYF	TGTGCCAGCAGCTCGGGACAGTGGCGAGAGACCCAGTACTTC
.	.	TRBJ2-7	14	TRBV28	CASRGQGRSYEQYF	TGTGCCAGCAGGGGGCAGGGTCGTTCCTACGAGCAGTACTTC
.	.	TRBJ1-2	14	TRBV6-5	CASSSWDTSYGYTF	TGTGCCAGCAGTTCATGGGACACCAGCTATGGCTACACCTTC
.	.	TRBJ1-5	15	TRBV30	CAWSRGTSLDQPQHF	TGTGCCTGGAGTCGAGGGACATCCCTCGATCAGCCCCAGCATTTT
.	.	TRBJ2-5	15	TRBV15	CATSREMTALETQYF	TGTGCCACCAGCAGAGAAATGACAGCCTTGGAGACCCAGTACTTC
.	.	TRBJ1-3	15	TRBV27	CASSLFGEAGNTIYF	TGTGCCAGCAGTTTATTTGGTGAGGCTGGAAACACCATATATTTT
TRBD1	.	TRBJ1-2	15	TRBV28	CASSLGSGGNYGYTF	TGTGCCAGCAGTTTGGGTTCAGGGGGGAACTATGGCTACACCTTC
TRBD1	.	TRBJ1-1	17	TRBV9	CASSVASGGIMNTEAFF	TGTGCCAGCAGCGTAGCTTCAGGGGGTATAATGAACACTGAAGCTTTCTTT
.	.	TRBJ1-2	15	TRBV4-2	CASSHRQDSNYGYTF	TGTGCCAGCAGCCATCGACAGGATTCTAACTATGGCTACACCTTC
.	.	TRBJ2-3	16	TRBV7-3	CASSLSLGRETDTQYF	TGTGCCAGCAGCTTAAGCTTGGGCAGGGAAACAGATACGCAGTATTTT
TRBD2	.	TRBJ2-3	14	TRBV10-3	CAIRAGPSTDTQYF	TGTGCCATCAGAGCGGGGCCTAGCACAGATACGCAGTATTTT
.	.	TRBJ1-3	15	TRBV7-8	CASSQGSGSGNTIYF	TGTGCCAGCAGCCAGGGGTCCGGCTCTGGAAACACCATATATTTT
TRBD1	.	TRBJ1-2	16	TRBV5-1	CASSLLGTGDNYGYTF	TGCGCCAGCAGCTTGCTCGGGACAGGTGATAACTATGGCTACACCTTC
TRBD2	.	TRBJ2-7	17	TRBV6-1	CASSQVAGGLLTYEQYF	TGTGCCAGCAGTCAAGTAGCGGGGGGCCTCCTAACCTACGAGCAGTACTTC
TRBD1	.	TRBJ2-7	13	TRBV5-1	CASSQGTDYEQYF	TGCGCCAGCAGCCAAGGGACAGACTACGAGCAGTACTTC
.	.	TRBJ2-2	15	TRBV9	CASSVERVNTGELFF	TGTGCCAGCAGCGTAGAGAGAGTGAACACCGGGGAGCTGTTTTTT
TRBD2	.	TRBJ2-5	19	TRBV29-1	CSVHSGTSGTNLGRETQYF	TGCAGCGTACATTCCGGGACTAGCGGGACAAATTTAGGGCGGGAGACCCAGTACTTC
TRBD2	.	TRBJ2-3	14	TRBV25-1	CASSDRGVTDTQYF	TGTGCCAGCAGTGACCGGGGGGTGACAGATACGCAGTATTTT
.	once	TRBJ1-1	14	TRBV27	CASSLSGTLGEAFF	TGTGCCAGCAGTCTCTCCGGGACACTAGGCGAAGCTTTCTTT
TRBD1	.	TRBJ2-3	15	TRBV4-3	CASSQGGQDTDTQYF	TGCGCCAGCAGCCAAGGGGGACAGGACACAGATACGCAGTATTTT
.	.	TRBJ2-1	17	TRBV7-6	CASSPNRGTDFHNEQFF	TGTGCCAGCAGCCCTAACCGGGGGACGGACTTTCACAATGAGCAGTTCTTC
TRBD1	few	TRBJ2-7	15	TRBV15	CATSRDGTGVYEQYF	TGTGCCACCAGCAGAGACGGGACAGGGGTCTACGAGCAGTACTTC
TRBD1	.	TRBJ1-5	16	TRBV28	CASSSRTGFSNQPQHF	TGTGCCAGCAGTTCGCGGACAGGTTTTAGCAATCAGCCCCAGCATTTT
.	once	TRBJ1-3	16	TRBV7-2	CASSLMGGGSGNTIYF	TGTGCCAGCAGCTTAATGGGGGGGGGATCTGGAAACACCATATATTTT
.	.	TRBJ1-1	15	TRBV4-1	CASSHITGFGREAFF	TGCGCCAGCAGCCACATCACAGGGTTCGGCCGAGAAGCTTTCTTT
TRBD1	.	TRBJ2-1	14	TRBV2	CASRDRGGWDEQFF	TGTGCCAGTAGAGACAGGGGGGGCTGGGATGAGCAGTTCTTC
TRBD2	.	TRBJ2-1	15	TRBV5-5	CASSLRGLAGNEQFF	TGTGCCAGCAGCTTGAGGGGCCTAGCGGGGAATGAGCAGTTCTTC
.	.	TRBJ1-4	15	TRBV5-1	CASSSLGGTNEKLFF	TGCGCCAGCAGCTCCCTGGGGGGAACTAATGAAAAACTGTTTTTT
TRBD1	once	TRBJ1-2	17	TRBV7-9	CASSLEGTGSLVYGYTF	TGTGCCAGCAGCTTAGAAGGGACAGGGAGTTTGGTTTATGGCTACACCTTC
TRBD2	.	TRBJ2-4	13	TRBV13	CASSHLAGNVQYF	TGTGCCAGCAGCCACCTAGCGGGGAACGTTCAGTACTTC
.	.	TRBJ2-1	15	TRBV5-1	CASSNRDIQNNEQFF	TGCGCCAGCAGCAACAGAGACATACAGAACAATGAGCAGTTCTTC
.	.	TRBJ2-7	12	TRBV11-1	CASSTLTRPPNF	TGTGCCAGCAGCACTCTCACTCGTCCCCCGAACTTC
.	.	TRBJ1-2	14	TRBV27	CASSLSRGIYGYTF	TGTGCCAGCAGTTTATCAAGGGGGATCTATGGCTACACCTTC
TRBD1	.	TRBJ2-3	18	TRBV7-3	CASSSGTGHLRTTDTQYF	TGTGCCAGCAGCTCCGGGACAGGGCATCTTAGGACCACAGATACGCAGTATTTT
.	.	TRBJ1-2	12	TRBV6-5	CASLTSGKGYTF	TGTGCCAGTCTCACGTCAGGGAAAGGCTACACCTTC
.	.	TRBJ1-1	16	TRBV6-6	CASSYSNPWRNTEAFF	TGTGCCAGCAGTTACTCGAACCCTTGGAGGAACACTGAAGCTTTCTTT
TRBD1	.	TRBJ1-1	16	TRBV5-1	CASSPGTGGRNTEAFF	TGCGCCAGCAGTCCTGGGACAGGGGGCAGGAACACTGAAGCTTTCTTT
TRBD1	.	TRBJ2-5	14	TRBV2	CASSTTGIEDIQYF	TGTGCCAGCAGTACGACAGGGATTGAGGATATCCAGTACTTC
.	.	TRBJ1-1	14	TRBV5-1	CASSLLGPNTEAFF	TGCGCCAGCAGCTTGCTGGGGCCGAACACTGAAGCTTTCTTT
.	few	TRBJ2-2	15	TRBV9	CASSVRLGATGELFF	TGTGCCAGCAGCGTACGTTTGGGAGCGACCGGGGAGCTGTTTTTT
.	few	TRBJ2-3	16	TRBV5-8	CASSLGLATSTDTQYF	TGTGCCAGCAGCCTCGGACTTGCAACTAGCACAGATACGCAGTATTTT
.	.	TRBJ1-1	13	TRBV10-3	CAISAGADTEAFF	TGTGCCATATCCGCGGGGGCGGACACTGAAGCTTTCTTT
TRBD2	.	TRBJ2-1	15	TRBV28	CASSLWTSGRNEQFF	TGTGCCAGCAGTTTATGGACTAGCGGTCGCAATGAGCAGTTCTTC
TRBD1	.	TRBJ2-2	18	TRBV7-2	CASSLPGQGVSGTGELFF	TGTGCCAGCAGCTTGCCGGGACAGGGAGTTTCAGGCACCGGGGAGCTGTTTTTT
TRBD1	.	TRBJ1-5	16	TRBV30	CAWSVRGTGKDQPQHF	TGTGCCTGGAGTGTACGGGGGACAGGAAAGGATCAGCCCCAGCATTTT
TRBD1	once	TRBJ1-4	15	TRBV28	CASSPVDRGDGKLFF	TGTGCCAGCAGTCCGGTAGACAGGGGGGACGGAAAACTGTTTTTT
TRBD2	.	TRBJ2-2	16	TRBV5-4	CASSWATSGVTGELFF	TGTGCCAGCAGCTGGGCGACTAGCGGGGTAACCGGGGAGCTGTTTTTT
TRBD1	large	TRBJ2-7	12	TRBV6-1	CASTGGAGEQYF	TGTGCCAGCACAGGGGGCGCAGGAGAGCAGTACTTC
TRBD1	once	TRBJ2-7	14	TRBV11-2	CASSSGQGAYEQYF	TGTGCCAGCAGCTCGGGACAGGGTGCCTACGAGCAGTACTTC
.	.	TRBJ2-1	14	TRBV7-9	CASSPSTTPNEQFF	TGTGCCAGCAGCCCCTCTACTACCCCCAATGAGCAGTTCTTC
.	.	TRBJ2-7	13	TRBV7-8	CASSPLDPSEQYF	TGTGCCAGCAGCCCACTAGATCCTAGCGAGCAGTACTTC
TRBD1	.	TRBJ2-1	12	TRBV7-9	CSSRGTGNEQFF	TGTTCCAGCAGGGGGACAGGGAATGAGCAGTTCTTC